Shown below are 11 T cell receptor beta chains from a single sample sequenced in a study of T cells expressing NK-cell markers. TCRdb processed the 5' RACE reads again and assigns one entry to each CDR3 protein, with no DNA. Listed are 300,000 to 500,000 distinct CDR3 sequences; approximately 11% falls within the top ten. The sequenced material came from blood T cells: a sorted CD56 or NKG2C T cell subset, CD4+ or CD8+ T cells, or bulk PBMC T cells (not recorded which). All receptors derive from a woman aged 45-59 years in good health.

The gene calls are TRBV12-3 or TRBV12-4 and TRBJ2-3; TCRdb outputs TRBD2, but without DNA this stays unchecked. This CDR3 spans 21 amino acids. The CDR3 sequence is CASSFLRPRGLAGPSTDTQYF.

The chain carries TRBV5-1 and TRBJ2-1; TCRdb reports TRBD1, a call that lacks DNA to check it against. The germline V gene has CDR1 SGHRS and CDR2 YFSETQ. The CDR3 consists of 14 residues. CDR3 residues: CASSKGVEVSEQFF.

The chain combines TRBV19 with TRBJ1-4; TCRdb's D call of TRBD1 is untestable without DNA. The germline CDR1 and CDR2 sequences are LNHDA and SQIVND (reference sequence). The CDR3 totals 13 residues. The CDR3 is CASKRTGDEKLFF. Combining the CDR3 with reference TRBV19 and TRBJ1-4 gives the whole variable domain DGGITQSPKYLFRKEGQNVTLSCEQNLNHDAMYWYRQDPGQGLRLIYYSQIVNDFQKGDIAEGYSVSREKKESFPLTVTSAQKNPTAFYLCASKRTGDEKLFFGSGTQLSVL.

The chain is built from TRBV7-8 and TRBJ1-1; TCRdb returns TRBD1, unconfirmable since there is no DNA. The germline gives CDR1 SGHVS, CDR2 FQNEAQ. CDR3 length: 15 residues. The CDR3 sequence: CASSPQGVLNTEAFF.

J is TRBJ1-2 and V is TRBV4-1; TCRdb's D gene call, TRBD1, goes unchecked for lack of DNA. CDR3 length: 16 amino acids. Germline-derived CDR1 and CDR2 are MGHRA and YSYEKL. The CDR3 region is CASSQDRTDPLWGYTF.

Here the CDR3 reads CAWRGDLQNEQFF. The rearrangement uses TRBV30 and TRBJ2-1; no DNA is available, so the TRBD1 call from TCRdb remains unchecked. The CDR3 spans 13 residues. Germline V gene data show CDR1 as GTSNPN and CDR2 as SVGIG (reference sequence).

The rearrangement uses TRBV5-1 and TRBJ2-7; without DNA, the TCRdb call of TRBD2 cannot be checked. Germline V gives CDR1 SGHRS, CDR2 YFSETQ. This CDR3 has 18 amino acids. CDR3 protein: CASSLGGLAGVPTKEQYF.

This rearrangement joins TRBV6-5 to TRBJ1-5. Germline assignment: CDR1 MNHEY and CDR2 SVGAGI. CDR3 length: 11 amino acids. The CDR3 sequence is CASGNNQPQHF.

This chain uses TRBV7-9 with TRBJ2-7; the TCRdb D gene call, TRBD1, has no DNA to confirm it. Germline V CDR1 and CDR2: SEHNR, FQNEAQ (reference sequence). The CDR3 is made up of 14 amino acids. CDR3 amino acids: CASSEDRGLYEQYF.

The J gene is TRBJ2-1, the V gene TRBV28; the D call of TRBD1 rests on TCRdb alone, since no DNA is present to check it. CDR3 length: 16 residues. Germline CDR1 is MDHEN and CDR2 is SYDVKM. The CDR3 protein is CASSLGHGAQNNEQFF.

The CDR3 loop reads CASVSASNTGELFF. V usage is TRBV7-9 and J usage is TRBJ2-2. Germline V CDR1 and CDR2: SEHNR, FQNEAQ (reference sequence). The CDR3 covers 14 residues.